These T cell receptor beta chains were read from a single sample in a study of blood T cell repertoires in COVID-19. Profiling relied on immunoSEQ multiplex PCR, and the TCRdb table lists in-frame clones only, not all of them. Among 70,000 or so clones listed, about four fifths were seen once. The sequencing input was peripheral blood. These receptors all stem from a man aged 65 to 85 with acute or convalescent COVID-19. Both conserved end residues are part of each CDR3. D genes are given only for firm matches.

-	TRBV9	TRBJ1-1	CASSSQVNTEAFF
TRBD2	TRBV7-2	TRBJ2-7	CASSVSAGTKSSYEQYF
-	TRBV11-2	TRBJ2-3	CASSLDMSTDTQYF
TRBD1	TRBV5-8	TRBJ2-3	CASSPRQGSADTQYF
TRBD1	TRBV7-3	TRBJ1-2	CASSQDRNYGYTF
TRBD1	TRBV5-1	TRBJ2-5	CASGGTGSQETQYF
TRBD2	TRBV7-3	TRBJ2-1	CASSFGSGRGHNEQFF
-	TRBV6-5	TRBJ2-4	CASSPTSGGKNIQYF
TRBD2	TRBV4-2	TRBJ2-7	CASSQAVAGGYEQYF
-	TRBV9	TRBJ2-2	CASSVLGLSPLNTGELFF
-	TRBV15	TRBJ1-3	CATSTDYISGNTIYF
TRBD1	TRBV3-1/TRBV3-2	-	CASSRGQGGSYEQYF
TRBD2	TRBV19	TRBJ2-3	CASSNGAASGKVDTQYF
TRBD2	TRBV7-2	TRBJ2-7	CASSLVAGETYEQYF
TRBD2	TRBV4-1	TRBJ2-1	CASSPLGGESSYNEQFF
-	TRBV7-2	TRBJ1-6	CASSPHSPGGGSPLHF
-	TRBV18	TRBJ2-3	CASSPRARDTQYF
-	TRBV28	TRBJ1-1	CASSPGEGTEAFF
TRBD2	TRBV4-2	TRBJ2-1	CASSPLGLADSYNEQFF
TRBD1	TRBV18	TRBJ2-1	CASSQGQGTSSYNEQFF
-	TRBV6-6	TRBJ1-2	CASSYQEGNYGYTF
-	TRBV28	TRBJ1-6	CASSLLGGSGSPLHF
TRBD1	TRBV6-5	TRBJ2-1	CASSMSGTGDNEQFF
-	TRBV24-1	TRBJ2-3	CATSDSPGRTDTQYF
TRBD2	TRBV18	TRBJ2-2	CASSPPASGSSGELFF
TRBD2	TRBV5-4	TRBJ2-7	CASSPHVAGGYEQYF
-	TRBV18	TRBJ2-7	CASSPPDREGEQYF
TRBD2	TRBV5-1	TRBJ2-1	CASSLTAGGYNEQFF
TRBD2	TRBV7-7	TRBJ2-1	CASSGLAGDEQFF
TRBD2	TRBV28	TRBJ2-1	CASNLLAGWGNEQFF
TRBD2	TRBV7-9	TRBJ2-7	CASSLREDEQYF
TRBD2	TRBV9	TRBJ2-1	CASSVDRRGAYNEQFF
TRBD1	TRBV19	TRBJ2-7	CASSPSDRVEQYF
TRBD1	TRBV11-1	TRBJ1-3	CASSLTGSGNTIYF
-	TRBV5-6	TRBJ1-1	CASSLKAGAEAFF
-	TRBV7-8	TRBJ2-3	CASSLMSRSTDTQYF
-	TRBV21-1	TRBJ2-1	CASSKTRTSGRSNEQFF
TRBD2	TRBV7-9	TRBJ2-1	CASSLEREVDEQFF
TRBD2	TRBV27	TRBJ2-7	CASSRQTSGISYEQYF
TRBD2	TRBV2	TRBJ2-1	CASTGLAALNEQFF
-	TRBV7-3	TRBJ2-2	CASSSLYTGELFF
TRBD1	TRBV28	TRBJ1-2	CASSLVLTGNNYGYTF
TRBD2	TRBV11-3	TRBJ2-1	CASSYAGTSSPSNEQFF
TRBD2	TRBV3-1/TRBV3-2	TRBJ2-2	CASSQDLGLAGNTGELFF
-	TRBV3-1/TRBV3-2	TRBJ1-5	CASSQGVDQPQHF
TRBD1	TRBV5-1	TRBJ2-2	CASSPFQGAANTGELFF
TRBD2	TRBV7-9	TRBJ2-7	CASRGTSGTPYEQYF
-	TRBV19	TRBJ1-3	CASSIRTDYSGNTIYF
-	TRBV2	TRBJ1-2	CASRALTDSGYTF
TRBD2	TRBV25-1	TRBJ2-5	CASSASLASETQYF
-	TRBV24-1	TRBJ2-1	CATSDLGLGNNEQFF
TRBD1	TRBV6-5	TRBJ2-7	CASSSRTGGYEQYF
-	TRBV7-3	TRBJ1-1	CASSSLGNTEAFF
TRBD1	TRBV7-8	TRBJ2-7	CASSSRTGASYEQYF
TRBD2	TRBV7-9	TRBJ2-7	CASSLGLAGGQSEQYF